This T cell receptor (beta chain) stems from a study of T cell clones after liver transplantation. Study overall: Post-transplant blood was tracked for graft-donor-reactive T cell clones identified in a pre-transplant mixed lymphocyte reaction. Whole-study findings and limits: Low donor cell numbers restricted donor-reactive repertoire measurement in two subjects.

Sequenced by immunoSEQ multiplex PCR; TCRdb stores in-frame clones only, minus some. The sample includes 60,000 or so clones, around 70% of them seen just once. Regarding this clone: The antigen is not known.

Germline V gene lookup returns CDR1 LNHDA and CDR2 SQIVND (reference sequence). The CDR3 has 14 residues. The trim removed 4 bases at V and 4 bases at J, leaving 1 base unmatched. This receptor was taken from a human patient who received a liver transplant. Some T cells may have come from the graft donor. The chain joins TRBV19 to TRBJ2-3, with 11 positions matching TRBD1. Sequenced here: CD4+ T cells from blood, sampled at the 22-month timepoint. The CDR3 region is CASSRTGGADTQYF. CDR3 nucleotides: TGTGCCAGTAGTAGGACAGGGGGCGCAGATACGCAGTATTTT.